The rows below give T cell receptor beta chains drawn from one sample of a study of CD8 T cells in Susac syndrome. TCRdb itself ran the immunoSEQ multiplex PCR reads through MiXCR, one entry per CDR3 protein. The data contain 130,000 to 150,000 distinct CDR3 sequences, approximately 94% of them singletons. The material sequenced was CD4+ T cells from PBMCs. These receptors all stem from a human donor with Susac syndrome. Both conserved end residues are part of each CDR3. Each record gives: V gene, D gene, J gene, clone size, CDR3 DNA, CDR3 protein. A D gene is named only where the DNA matches it firmly. Clone size is not always given. Where it is, it says once, few, many or a class for expanded clones.

v_call: TRBV25-1; d_call: TRBD2; j_call: TRBJ2-1; clone_size: .; cdr3_nt: TGTGCCAGCAGTGGCCGAAACGGGGCGGGGGTAAGGGGCGATGAGCAGTTCTTC; cdr3_aa: CASSGRNGAGVRGDEQFF
v_call: TRBV9; d_call: .; j_call: TRBJ1-6; clone_size: .; cdr3_nt: TGTGCCAGCAGCGGGGGGAACTTT; cdr3_aa: CASSGGNF
v_call: TRBV20-1; d_call: TRBD1; j_call: TRBJ1-1; clone_size: .; cdr3_nt: TGCAGTGCTTGGAAGGGGGCGCCGAACACTGAAGCTTTCTTT; cdr3_aa: CSAWKGAPNTEAFF
v_call: TRBV6-5; d_call: .; j_call: TRBJ1-1; clone_size: .; cdr3_nt: TGTGCCGCTAGATCCAGGTCAATGAACACTGAAGCTTTCTTT; cdr3_aa: CAARSRSMNTEAFF
v_call: TRBV19; d_call: .; j_call: TRBJ1-1; clone_size: .; cdr3_nt: TGTGCCAGTATCCCGGGGGGGTTGAACACTGAAGCTTTCTTT; cdr3_aa: CASIPGGLNTEAFF
v_call: TRBV28; d_call: TRBD1; j_call: TRBJ2-1; clone_size: .; cdr3_nt: TGTGCCAGCAGTCTGGACAGGGGGCTACAATATGAGCAGTTCTTC; cdr3_aa: CASSLDRGLQYEQFF
v_call: TRBV13; d_call: .; j_call: TRBJ2-4; clone_size: .; cdr3_nt: TGTGCCAGCAGCCTCCGGGGGTTGAACAGGGAGGCGAGGGACATTCAGTACTTC; cdr3_aa: CASSLRGLNREARDIQYF
v_call: TRBV24-1; d_call: TRBD2; j_call: TRBJ2-1; clone_size: .; cdr3_nt: TGTGCCACCAGTGATCCTGGAGGTAGCGGGATAGTAGATGAGCAGTTCTTC; cdr3_aa: CATSDPGGSGIVDEQFF
v_call: TRBV7-3; d_call: TRBD2; j_call: TRBJ2-1; clone_size: .; cdr3_nt: TGTGCCAGCAGCTTAAGGGGGGGCGGGAGGTCGTCAGCCTACAATGAGCAGTTCTTC; cdr3_aa: CASSLRGGGRSSAYNEQFF
v_call: TRBV12-3/TRBV12-4; d_call: .; j_call: TRBJ1-1; clone_size: .; cdr3_nt: TGTGCCAGCAGACCCTGGGACCAGAACACTGAAGCTTTCTTT; cdr3_aa: CASRPWDQNTEAFF
v_call: TRBV18; d_call: TRBD1; j_call: TRBJ2-2; clone_size: .; cdr3_nt: TGTGCCAGCTCACCGCCGGGACAGTTCACCGGGGAGCTGTTTTTT; cdr3_aa: CASSPPGQFTGELFF
v_call: TRBV20-1; d_call: .; j_call: TRBJ1-5; clone_size: .; cdr3_nt: TGCAGTGCTCTAAGGACAGATCAGCCCCAGCATTTT; cdr3_aa: CSALRTDQPQHF
v_call: TRBV27; d_call: TRBD1; j_call: TRBJ2-6; clone_size: .; cdr3_nt: TGTGCCAGCAGTTTGAGGCAGGGGGTCTCTGGGGCCAACGTCCTGACTTTC; cdr3_aa: CASSLRQGVSGANVLTF
v_call: TRBV28; d_call: .; j_call: TRBJ2-6; clone_size: .; cdr3_nt: TGTGCCAGCAGTCCAACCGGGCCCTCTGGGGCCAACGTCCTGACTTTC; cdr3_aa: CASSPTGPSGANVLTF
v_call: TRBV15; d_call: TRBD1; j_call: TRBJ1-2; clone_size: .; cdr3_nt: TGTGCCACCAGCAGAGACGGACAGGCCTTATCGTTCGGGAACTATGGCTACACCTTC; cdr3_aa: CATSRDGQALSFGNYGYTF
v_call: TRBV5-1; d_call: .; j_call: TRBJ1-1; clone_size: .; cdr3_nt: TGCGCCAGCAGCTCTCGGGACAACACTGAAGCTTTCTTT; cdr3_aa: CASSSRDNTEAFF
v_call: TRBV18; d_call: .; j_call: TRBJ2-3; clone_size: once; cdr3_nt: TGTGCCAGCTCCGACAGAGATACGCAGTATTTT; cdr3_aa: CASSDRDTQYF
v_call: TRBV20-1; d_call: .; j_call: TRBJ2-5; clone_size: .; cdr3_nt: TGCAGCTTCCGGGCCCCCCAGATCGAGACCCAGTACTTC; cdr3_aa: CSFRAPQIETQYF
v_call: TRBV9; d_call: TRBD2; j_call: TRBJ2-1; clone_size: .; cdr3_nt: TGTGCCAGCAGCCCCCGGACTAGGGATGACGAGCAGTTCTTC; cdr3_aa: CASSPRTRDDEQFF
v_call: TRBV12-3/TRBV12-4; d_call: TRBD1; j_call: TRBJ2-5; clone_size: .; cdr3_nt: TGTGCCAGCACCACTAACTGGGACAGCCAAGAGACCCAGTACTTC; cdr3_aa: CASTTNWDSQETQYF
v_call: TRBV7-9; d_call: .; j_call: TRBJ2-4; clone_size: .; cdr3_nt: TGTGCCAGCAGCGACAGAAAAAACATTCAGTACTTC; cdr3_aa: CASSDRKNIQYF
v_call: TRBV21-1; d_call: .; j_call: TRBJ2-1; clone_size: .; cdr3_nt: TGTGCCAGCAGCAAAGCTGGGACCCGCAATGAGCAGTTCTTC; cdr3_aa: CASSKAGTRNEQFF
v_call: TRBV5-1; d_call: .; j_call: TRBJ1-5; clone_size: .; cdr3_nt: TGCGCCAGCAGCTTGGAGCCAGATCAGCCCCAGCATTTT; cdr3_aa: CASSLEPDQPQHF
v_call: TRBV12-3/TRBV12-4; d_call: TRBD1; j_call: TRBJ1-4; clone_size: .; cdr3_nt: TGTGCCAGCAGTCAGGGGGGGGGCTCCGAAAAACTGTTTTTT; cdr3_aa: CASSQGGGSEKLFF
v_call: TRBV27; d_call: .; j_call: TRBJ1-5; clone_size: .; cdr3_nt: TGTGCCAGCAGCCCGGGCCGTAGGGGGCAGCCCCAGCATTTT; cdr3_aa: CASSPGRRGQPQHF
v_call: TRBV7-3; d_call: .; j_call: TRBJ2-1; clone_size: .; cdr3_nt: TGTGCCAGCAGCTCCCCAACCGGGAGTTTGTCCGCCAATGAGCAGTTCTTC; cdr3_aa: CASSSPTGSLSANEQFF
v_call: TRBV29-1; d_call: .; j_call: TRBJ1-1; clone_size: .; cdr3_nt: TGCCAAATTAAGGAGGGTAACAAAGCTTTCTTT; cdr3_aa: CQIKEGNKAFF
v_call: TRBV6-2/TRBV6-3; d_call: .; j_call: TRBJ2-1; clone_size: .; cdr3_nt: TGTGCCAGCAGGAGGACTGGGTCGGATGAGCAGTTCTTC; cdr3_aa: CASRRTGSDEQFF
v_call: TRBV12-3/TRBV12-4; d_call: .; j_call: TRBJ1-1; clone_size: .; cdr3_nt: TGTGCCAGCAGTCCGAGGACGGGGGGTATGAACACTGAAGCTTTCTTT; cdr3_aa: CASSPRTGGMNTEAFF
v_call: TRBV4-1; d_call: .; j_call: TRBJ1-4; clone_size: .; cdr3_nt: TGCGCCAGCAGCCAAGATTTAGGCGGGGGCCGAGGGGAAAAACTGTTTTTT; cdr3_aa: CASSQDLGGGRGEKLFF
v_call: TRBV6-5; d_call: TRBD1; j_call: TRBJ2-6; clone_size: .; cdr3_nt: TGTGCCAGCAGTTTGACAGGGGCTGGGGCCAACGTCCTGACTTTC; cdr3_aa: CASSLTGAGANVLTF
v_call: TRBV20-1; d_call: TRBD1; j_call: TRBJ1-1; clone_size: .; cdr3_nt: TGCAGCCCACGCGGCAGGGGGAATACTGAAGCTTTCTTT; cdr3_aa: CSPRGRGNTEAFF
v_call: TRBV6-2/TRBV6-3; d_call: .; j_call: TRBJ2-7; clone_size: .; cdr3_nt: TGTGCCAGCAGTTACTTTGGAGGGGTCGGCGAGCAGTACTTC; cdr3_aa: CASSYFGGVGEQYF
v_call: TRBV12-3/TRBV12-4; d_call: .; j_call: TRBJ2-5; clone_size: .; cdr3_nt: TGTGCCAGCAGTTTGAGAGTTGGGGCACAATCGGAGACCCAGTACTTC; cdr3_aa: CASSLRVGAQSETQYF
v_call: TRBV15; d_call: TRBD2; j_call: TRBJ2-7; clone_size: .; cdr3_nt: TGTGCCACCAGCAGAGAGCCTAGCGGACTCTACGAGCAGTACTTC; cdr3_aa: CATSREPSGLYEQYF
v_call: TRBV29-1; d_call: .; j_call: TRBJ1-1; clone_size: .; cdr3_nt: TGCAGCGTGCGGGGACTCGCGAACACTGAAGCTTTCTTT; cdr3_aa: CSVRGLANTEAFF
v_call: TRBV7-3; d_call: TRBD2; j_call: TRBJ2-2; clone_size: .; cdr3_nt: TGTGCCAGCAGCCAATCCGGGACTATAGACACCGGGGAGCTGTTTTTT; cdr3_aa: CASSQSGTIDTGELFF
v_call: TRBV9; d_call: .; j_call: TRBJ2-2; clone_size: .; cdr3_nt: TGTGCCAGCAGCGTAGGTACCGGGAGGAACACCGGGGAGCTGTTTTTT; cdr3_aa: CASSVGTGRNTGELFF
v_call: TRBV5-1; d_call: .; j_call: TRBJ1-2; clone_size: .; cdr3_nt: TGCGCCAGCAGTAAAGGACGGGGCTATGGCTACACCTTC; cdr3_aa: CASSKGRGYGYTF
v_call: TRBV12-3/TRBV12-4; d_call: TRBD1; j_call: TRBJ2-7; clone_size: .; cdr3_nt: TGTGCCAGCAGTTTGGGGACAGGCGTCTACGAGCAGTACTTC; cdr3_aa: CASSLGTGVYEQYF
v_call: TRBV9; d_call: .; j_call: TRBJ1-1; clone_size: .; cdr3_nt: TGTGCCAGCAGCGTAGAGGCCCGGAACACTGAAGCTTTCTTT; cdr3_aa: CASSVEARNTEAFF
v_call: TRBV20-1; d_call: TRBD2; j_call: TRBJ2-3; clone_size: .; cdr3_nt: TGCAGTGCTCAGAGTAGCGGGGGGTCAGATACGCAGTATTTT; cdr3_aa: CSAQSSGGSDTQYF